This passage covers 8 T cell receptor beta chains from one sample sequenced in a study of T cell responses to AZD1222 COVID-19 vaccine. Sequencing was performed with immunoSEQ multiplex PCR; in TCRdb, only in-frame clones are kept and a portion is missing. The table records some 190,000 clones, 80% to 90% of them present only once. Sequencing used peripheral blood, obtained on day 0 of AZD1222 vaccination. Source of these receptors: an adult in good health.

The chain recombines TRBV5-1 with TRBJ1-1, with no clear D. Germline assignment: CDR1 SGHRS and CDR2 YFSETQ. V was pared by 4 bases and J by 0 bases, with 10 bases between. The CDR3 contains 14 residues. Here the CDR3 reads CASSNGRVNTEAFF. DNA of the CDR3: TGCGCCAGCAGCAACGGGCGCGTGAACACTGAAGCTTTCTTT.

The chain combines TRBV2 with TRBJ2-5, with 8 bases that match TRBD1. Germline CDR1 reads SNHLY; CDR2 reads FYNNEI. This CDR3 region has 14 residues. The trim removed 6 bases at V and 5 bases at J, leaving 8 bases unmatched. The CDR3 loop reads CASSQGASMETQYF. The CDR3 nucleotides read TGTGCCAGCAGCCAGGGGGCGAGTATGGAGACCCAGTACTTC.

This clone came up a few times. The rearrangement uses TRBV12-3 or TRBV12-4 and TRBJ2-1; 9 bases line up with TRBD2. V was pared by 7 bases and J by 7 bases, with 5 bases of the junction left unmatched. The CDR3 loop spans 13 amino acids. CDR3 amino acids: CASTLAGPNEQFF. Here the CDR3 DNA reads TGTGCCAGCACCCTAGCGGGGCCTAATGAGCAGTTCTTC.

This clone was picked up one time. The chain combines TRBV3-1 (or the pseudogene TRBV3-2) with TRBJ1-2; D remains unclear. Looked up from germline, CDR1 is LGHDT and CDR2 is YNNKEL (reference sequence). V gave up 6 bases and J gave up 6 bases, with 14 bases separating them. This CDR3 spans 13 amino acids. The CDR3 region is CASRSSLGDGYTF. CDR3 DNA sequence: TGTGCCAGCAGGTCGAGTCTCGGGGATGGCTACACCTTC.

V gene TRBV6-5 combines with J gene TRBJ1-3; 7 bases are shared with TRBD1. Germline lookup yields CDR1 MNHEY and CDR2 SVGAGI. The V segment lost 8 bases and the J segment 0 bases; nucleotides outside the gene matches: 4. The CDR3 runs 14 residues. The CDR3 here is CASAQGVSGNTIYF. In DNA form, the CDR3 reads TGTGCCAGCGCTCAGGGGGTCTCTGGAAACACCATATATTTT.

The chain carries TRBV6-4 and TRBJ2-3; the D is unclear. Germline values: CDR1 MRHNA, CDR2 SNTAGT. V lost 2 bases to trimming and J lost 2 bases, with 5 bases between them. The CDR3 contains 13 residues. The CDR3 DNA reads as TGTGCCAGCAGTGACCCCAACACAGATACGCAGTATTTT. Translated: CASSDPNTDTQYF.

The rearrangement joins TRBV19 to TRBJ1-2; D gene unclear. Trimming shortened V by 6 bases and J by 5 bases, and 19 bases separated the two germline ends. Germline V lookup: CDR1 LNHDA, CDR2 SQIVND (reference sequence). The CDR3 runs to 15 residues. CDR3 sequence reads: CASSARQDVGYGYTF. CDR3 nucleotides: TGTGCCAGTAGCGCAAGGCAGGACGTGGGATATGGCTACACCTTC.

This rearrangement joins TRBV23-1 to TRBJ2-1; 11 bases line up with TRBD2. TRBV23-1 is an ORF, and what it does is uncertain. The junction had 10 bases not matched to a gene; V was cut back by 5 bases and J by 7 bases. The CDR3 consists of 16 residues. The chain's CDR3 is CASSWLAGGRKNEQFF. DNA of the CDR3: TGCGCCAGCAGTTGGCTAGCGGGGGGCCGGAAAAATGAGCAGTTCTTC.